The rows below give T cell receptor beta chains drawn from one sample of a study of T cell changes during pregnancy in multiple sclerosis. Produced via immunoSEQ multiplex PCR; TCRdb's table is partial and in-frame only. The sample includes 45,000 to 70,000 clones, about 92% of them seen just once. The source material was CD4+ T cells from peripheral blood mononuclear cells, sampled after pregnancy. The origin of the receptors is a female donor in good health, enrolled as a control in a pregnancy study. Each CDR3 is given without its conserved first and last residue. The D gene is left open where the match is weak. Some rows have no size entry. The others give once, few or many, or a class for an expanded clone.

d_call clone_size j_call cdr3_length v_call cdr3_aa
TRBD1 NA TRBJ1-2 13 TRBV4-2 ASSHPRQGANGYT
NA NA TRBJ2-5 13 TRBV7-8 ASTNWGVRKETQY
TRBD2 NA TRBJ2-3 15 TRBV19 ASSIYPSGTSEGTQY
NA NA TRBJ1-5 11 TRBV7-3 ASSPDNGQPQH
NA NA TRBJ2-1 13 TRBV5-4 ASSLGGVPYNEQF
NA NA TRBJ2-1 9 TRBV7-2 ASSFRGEQF
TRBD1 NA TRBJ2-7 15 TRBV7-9 ASSFGDREGENYEQY
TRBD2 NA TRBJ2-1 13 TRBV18 ASSPMQLADNEQF
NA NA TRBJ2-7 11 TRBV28 ATRRGISYEQY
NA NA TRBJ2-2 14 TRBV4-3 ASSQDSWGDTGELF
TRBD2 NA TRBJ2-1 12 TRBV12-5 ASATSGGVNEQF
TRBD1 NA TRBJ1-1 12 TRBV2 ASSVGQGITEAF
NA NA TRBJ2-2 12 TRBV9 ASEGQGGPGELF
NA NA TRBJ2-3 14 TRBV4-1 ASSQEGLAGQDTQY
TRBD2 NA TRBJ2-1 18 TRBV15 ATSSHGGGGLAASYNEQF
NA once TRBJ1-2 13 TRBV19 ASRETVNLAYGYT
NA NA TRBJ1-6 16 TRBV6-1 ASSEALQTVTYNSPLH
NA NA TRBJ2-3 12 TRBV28 ASRYPGKTDTQY
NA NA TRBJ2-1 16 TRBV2 ASSDGFGREKGVNEQF
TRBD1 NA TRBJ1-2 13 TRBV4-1 ASSQGTQGLRGYT
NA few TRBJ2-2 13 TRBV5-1 ASSLVPGVTGELF
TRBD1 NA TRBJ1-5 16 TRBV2 ASSGGDLGRGILRPQH
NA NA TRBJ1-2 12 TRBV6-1 ASSEAAPARGYT
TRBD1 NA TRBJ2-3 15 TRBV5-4 ASSRPNRGQGTDTQY
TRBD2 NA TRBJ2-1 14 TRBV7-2 ASSSRGGGLYNEQF
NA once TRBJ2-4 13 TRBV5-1 ASSERPGKQNIQY
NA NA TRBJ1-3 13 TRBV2 ASSMDSLSGNTIY
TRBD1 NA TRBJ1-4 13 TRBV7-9 ASSLEGQSNEKLF
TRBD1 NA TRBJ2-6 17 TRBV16 ASSHGRTGSVAGANVLT
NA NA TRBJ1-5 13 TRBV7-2 ASRRGGASNQPQH
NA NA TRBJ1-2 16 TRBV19 ASTDERGQGKGPYGYT
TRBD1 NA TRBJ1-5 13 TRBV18 ASSPVGQPNQPQH
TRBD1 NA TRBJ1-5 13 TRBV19 ASSTWDSRNQPQH
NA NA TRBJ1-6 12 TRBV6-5 ASSPPQDNSPLH
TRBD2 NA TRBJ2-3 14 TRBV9 ASSAAGLAGTDTQY
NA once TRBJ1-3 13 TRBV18 ASSPGSRSGNTIY
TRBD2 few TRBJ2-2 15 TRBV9 ASSVGSGVPNTGELF
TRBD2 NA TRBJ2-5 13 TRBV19 ASSTRTSGKETQY
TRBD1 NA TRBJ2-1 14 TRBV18 ASSPMTGTDYNEQF
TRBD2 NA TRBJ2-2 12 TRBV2 ASSGGGNTGELF
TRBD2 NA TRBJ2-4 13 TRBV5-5 ASSLEGGRGNIQY
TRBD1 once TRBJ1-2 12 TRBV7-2 ASTGGGFNYGYT
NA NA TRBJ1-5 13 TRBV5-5 GSTRTGNSNQPQH
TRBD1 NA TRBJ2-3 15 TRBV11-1 ASSPPLRDRDTDTQY
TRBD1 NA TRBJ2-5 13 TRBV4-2 ASSRTDRVQETQY
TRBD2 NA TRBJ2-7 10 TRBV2 ASQAGGYEQY
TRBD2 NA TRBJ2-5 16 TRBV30 AWNTSGLAGGLQETQY
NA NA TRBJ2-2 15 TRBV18 ASSPQMNFGNTGELF
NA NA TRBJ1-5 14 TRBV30 AWSVQWSTGNQPQH